The clone carrying this TCR beta chain was detected many times. 5'RACE generated cDNA with 10-nucleotide random UMIs. TCRdb analysed the 5' RACE reads with MiXCR anew, one entry per CDR3 protein. The repertoire holds tens of thousands of distinct CDR3 sequences, roughly 3.8% seen once, with 6.5% in the top ten. Losses at the gene ends were 9 bases for V and 6 bases for J; bases not matched to a gene: 19. The CDR3 extends over 17 amino acids. The germline V gene has CDR1 SGHDT and CDR2 YYEEEE. These data belong to a study of neurological immune-mediated disorders. This sequence joins TRBV5-6 and TRBJ1-4, with TRBD1 identical over 8 bases. The origin of this receptor is a man aged 60-69 years with multiple sclerosis. Material for sequencing was PBMCs. CDR3 loop: CATLPGTAPDRDEKLFF. For the CDR3, the DNA is TGTGCCACCCTACCGGGAACAGCGCCGGACAGGGATGAAAAACTGTTTTTT.